This T cell receptor beta chain is from a study of blood T cell repertoires in COVID-19. Study at large: The analysed material was cDNA or gDNA that came from T cells, B-cell-depleted T cells, or PBMCs.

The length of the CDR3 is 15 residues. With 8 bases removed from V and 6 bases from J, the gap between germline ends came to 23 bases. Per the germline V gene, CDR1 is MNHEY and CDR2 is SVGAGI. Profiling relied on immunoSEQ multiplex PCR, and the TCRdb table lists in-frame clones only, not all of them. The table includes over 35,000 clones, approximately 90% detected once. Specimen: peripheral blood. The source is a man aged 40-50 years with COVID-19, enrolled during active disease. This sequence joins TRBV6-5 and TRBJ2-7, with a possible D match to TRBD2 (6 bases). CDR3 in DNA: TGTGCCAGCGAAAGAGCTTTGGGCGGGACCTCCGAGCAGTACTTC. Its protein product is CASERALGGTSEQYF.